A selection of T cell receptor beta chains follows, all from one sample in a study of blood T cell repertoires in COVID-19. TCRdb's copy holds only in-frame clones and misses some; the assay was immunoSEQ multiplex PCR. The repertoire holds 66,000 or so clones, with around 77% as singletons. Sequencing used peripheral blood. The receptor set was obtained from a human donor in a cohort sampled during active COVID-19. The CDR3 runs from the conserved cysteine through the conserved F or W. A D gene is named only where the DNA matches it firmly. Clone size, where shown, is once, few, many, or a class for clones that have expanded.

size	D	V	J	DNA	CDR3
.	TRBD2	TRBV6-4	TRBJ2-1	TGTGCCAGCAGTGACGGGCGGACTAGCGGGAAGTACGGGCAGTTCTTC	CASSDGRTSGKYGQFF
.	TRBD1	TRBV4-2	TRBJ2-7	TGTGCCAGCAGCCAGCCGACAGGGGGCGGCTACGAGCAGTACTTC	CASSQPTGGGYEQYF
.	.	TRBV5-4	TRBJ2-3	TGTGCCAGCAGCTTGGCAGCGGAAGATACGCAGTATTTT	CASSLAAEDTQYF
.	.	TRBV5-1	TRBJ1-5	TGCGCCAGCAGCCCCGGGGGAGGGGCGATGGGTCAGCCCCAGCATTTT	CASSPGGGAMGQPQHF
.	.	TRBV27	TRBJ2-5	TGTGCCAGCAGTCTAAGGTGGTTTAGAGGGGAGACCCAGTACTTC	CASSLRWFRGETQYF
.	.	TRBV12-3/TRBV12-4	TRBJ1-2	TGTGCCAGCAGTCCCCGACGGAGTTTCTACACCTTC	CASSPRRSFYTF
.	TRBD2	TRBV9	TRBJ2-2	TGTGCCAGCAACCTAGCGGGAGGATATACCGGGGAGCTGTTTTTT	CASNLAGGYTGELFF
once	TRBD1	TRBV6-6	TRBJ2-7	TGTGCCAGCATGGGGAGTAGGACAGGGGGGTACGAGCAGTACTTC	CASMGSRTGGYEQYF
.	.	TRBV4-3	TRBJ1-2	TGCGCCAGCAGCCGCGGGGACGCTCGATCGGGGGGCTACACCTTC	CASSRGDARSGGYTF
once	.	TRBV4-3	TRBJ1-4	TGCGCCAGCAGCCTCGAGACAGGCGGAAAAGAAAAACTGTTTTTT	CASSLETGGKEKLFF
.	TRBD1	TRBV2	TRBJ2-7	TGTGCCAGCAGTACTGATCCGGCGACAGGGGGCCTCTACGAGCAGTACTTC	CASSTDPATGGLYEQYF
.	TRBD1	TRBV18	TRBJ1-2	TGTGCCAGCTCACTAGAAGACAGGGGTGGTCTTGGCTACACCTTC	CASSLEDRGGLGYTF
.	TRBD2	TRBV24-1	TRBJ2-7	TGTGCCACCAGTGATCCTGGGACTAGCGGCGAGCAGTACTTC	CATSDPGTSGEQYF
.	TRBD2	TRBV28	TRBJ2-3	TGTGCCAGCAGTATAGCGGGAGGAGGCACAGATACGCAGTATTTT	CASSIAGGGTDTQYF
.	.	TRBV6-5	TRBJ1-3	TGTGCCAATCAGTTAAGCTCTGGAAACACCATATATTTT	CANQLSSGNTIYF
once	.	TRBV6-1	TRBJ2-1	TGTGCCAGCAGTGAAGCGACGACTACAACGGATTTCTTC	CASSEATTTTDFF
.	TRBD2	TRBV2	TRBJ2-7	TGTGCCAGCAGTTGGAAAGCGGGAGGGCCGCACGAGCAGTACTTC	CASSWKAGGPHEQYF
.	.	TRBV5-6	TRBJ2-7	TGTGCCAGCAGCGCCGGTTACGAGCAGTACTTC	CASSAGYEQYF
.	TRBD2	TRBV2	TRBJ2-7	TGTGCCAGCCAGGGGACTAGCGGTTACGAGCAGTACTTC	CASQGTSGYEQYF
.	TRBD2	TRBV9	TRBJ2-7	TGTGCCAGCAGCGTAGTAATCCTAGCGGGGTTCTACGAGCAGTACTTC	CASSVVILAGFYEQYF
.	TRBD2	TRBV6-2/TRBV6-3	TRBJ2-7	TGTGCCAGCAGACCTTCGGGGCTAGCGGGTCATGTCCTCGAGCAGTACTTC	CASRPSGLAGHVLEQYF
.	.	TRBV27	TRBJ2-1	TGTGCCAGCAAGGGAGACAAGACAGGCATCTATGAGCAGTTCTTC	CASKGDKTGIYEQFF
.	.	TRBV11-2	TRBJ2-7	TGTGCCAGCAGCTTAGGAACAGGGAATTTCTACGAGCAGTACTTC	CASSLGTGNFYEQYF